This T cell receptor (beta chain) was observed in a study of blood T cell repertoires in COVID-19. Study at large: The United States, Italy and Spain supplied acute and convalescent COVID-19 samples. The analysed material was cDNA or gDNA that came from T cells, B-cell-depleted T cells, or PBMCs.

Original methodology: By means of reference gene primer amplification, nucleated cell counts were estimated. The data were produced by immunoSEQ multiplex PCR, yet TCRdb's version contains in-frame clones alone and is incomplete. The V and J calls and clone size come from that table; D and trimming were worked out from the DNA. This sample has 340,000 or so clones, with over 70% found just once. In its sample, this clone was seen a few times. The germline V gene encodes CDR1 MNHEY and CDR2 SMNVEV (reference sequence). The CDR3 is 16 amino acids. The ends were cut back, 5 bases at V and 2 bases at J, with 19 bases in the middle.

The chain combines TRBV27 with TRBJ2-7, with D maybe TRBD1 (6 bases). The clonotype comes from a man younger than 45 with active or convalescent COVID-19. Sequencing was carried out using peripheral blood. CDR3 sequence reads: CASSPTFRGLPYEQYF. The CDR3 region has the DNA TGTGCCAGCAGTCCTACATTCAGGGGCCTACCCTACGAGCAGTACTTC.